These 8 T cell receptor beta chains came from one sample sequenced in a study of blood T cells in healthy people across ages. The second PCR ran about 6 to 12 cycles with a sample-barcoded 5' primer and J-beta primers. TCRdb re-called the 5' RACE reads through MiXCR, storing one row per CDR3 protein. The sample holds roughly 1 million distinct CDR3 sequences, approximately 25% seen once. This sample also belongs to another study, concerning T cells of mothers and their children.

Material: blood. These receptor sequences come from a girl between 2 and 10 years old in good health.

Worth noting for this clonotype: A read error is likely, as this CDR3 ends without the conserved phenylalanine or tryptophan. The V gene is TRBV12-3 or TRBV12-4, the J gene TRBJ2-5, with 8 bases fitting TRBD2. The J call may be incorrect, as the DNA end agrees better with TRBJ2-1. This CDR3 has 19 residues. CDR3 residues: CASSLFGYSGMGKGNEQFL. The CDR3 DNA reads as TGTGCCAGCAGTCTTTTCGGGTATAGCGGGATGGGGAAGGGGAATGAGCAGTTCCTC.

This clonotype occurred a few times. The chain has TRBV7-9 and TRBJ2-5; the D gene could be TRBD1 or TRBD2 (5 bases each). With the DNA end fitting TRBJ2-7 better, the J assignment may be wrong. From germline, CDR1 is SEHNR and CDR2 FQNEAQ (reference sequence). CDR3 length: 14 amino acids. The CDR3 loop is CASSLGGSFDEQYF. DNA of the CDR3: TGTGCCAGCAGCTTAGGGGGGTCATTCGACGAGCAGTACTTC.

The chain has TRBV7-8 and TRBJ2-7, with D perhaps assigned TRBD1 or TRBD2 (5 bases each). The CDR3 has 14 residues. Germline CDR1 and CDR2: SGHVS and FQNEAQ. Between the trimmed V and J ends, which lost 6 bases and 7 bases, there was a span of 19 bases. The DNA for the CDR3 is TGTGCCAGCAGACACGGGACCTTGGGTTTTGAGCAGTACTTC. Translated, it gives CASRHGTLGFEQYF.

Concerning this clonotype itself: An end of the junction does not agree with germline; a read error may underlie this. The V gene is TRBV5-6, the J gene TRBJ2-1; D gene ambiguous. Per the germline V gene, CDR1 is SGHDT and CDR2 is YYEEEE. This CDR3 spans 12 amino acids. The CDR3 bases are TGTGCCGGCAGCTTTAGTGGGGATGAGCAGTTCTTC. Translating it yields CAGSFSGDEQFF.

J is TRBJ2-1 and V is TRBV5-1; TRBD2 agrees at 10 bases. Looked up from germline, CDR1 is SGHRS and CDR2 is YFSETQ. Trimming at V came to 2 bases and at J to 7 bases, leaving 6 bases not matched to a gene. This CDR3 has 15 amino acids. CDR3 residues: CASSLLAGSDNEQFF. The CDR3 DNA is TGCGCCAGCAGCTTACTAGCGGGGAGTGATAATGAGCAGTTCTTC.

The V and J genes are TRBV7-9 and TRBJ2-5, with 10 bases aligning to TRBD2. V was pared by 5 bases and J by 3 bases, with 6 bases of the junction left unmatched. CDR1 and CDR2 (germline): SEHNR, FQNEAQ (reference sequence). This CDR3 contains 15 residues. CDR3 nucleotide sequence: TGTGCCAGCAGCACCCCTAGCGGGAGTAAAGAGACCCAGTACTTC. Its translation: CASSTPSGSKETQYF.

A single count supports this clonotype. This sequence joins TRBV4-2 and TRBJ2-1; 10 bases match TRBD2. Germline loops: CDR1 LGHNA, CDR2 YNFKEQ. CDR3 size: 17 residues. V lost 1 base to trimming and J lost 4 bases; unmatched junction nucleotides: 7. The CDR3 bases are TGTGCCAGCAGCCAAGTGGTGGGGACTAGCGTTTACAATGAGCAGTTCTTC. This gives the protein CASSQVVGTSVYNEQFF.

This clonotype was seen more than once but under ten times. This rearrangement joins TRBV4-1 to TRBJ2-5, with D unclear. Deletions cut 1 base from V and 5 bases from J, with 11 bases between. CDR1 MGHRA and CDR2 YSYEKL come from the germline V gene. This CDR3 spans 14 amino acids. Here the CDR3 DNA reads TGCGCCAGCAGCCAAGGGGCTAGATGGGAGACCCAGTACTTC. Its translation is CASSQGARWETQYF.